The sequence of this TCR beta chain was determined in a study of cytotoxic CD8 clonotypes in ibrutinib-treated CLL (dated by TCRdb to about 2021). Looking at the study overall: The cohort included approximately 15 treatment-naive and ten to twelve relapsed/refractory patients; 17 were IGHV unmutated. Partial responses were observed in some 24 patients and complete responses in 2; after a median follow-up of 68 months, remission was maintained in roughly 14 patients and progression was observed in approximately twelve. Samples at response were collected after a median of about 13 months of treatment, with a range of about 6 to 40 months. An average of roughly 250,000 productive templates and tens of thousands of productive rearrangements was obtained per sample. Of the approximately 87 people in the trial, about two dozen had longitudinal samples available. Cryopreserved peripheral blood mononuclear cells were obtained prior to treatment, at the time of response, and at either disease progression or sustained remission. Every remission and progressive disease sample was obtained while ibrutinib was still being received by the patients. General conclusions and limits of the study: Clonality increased at ibrutinib response, stayed stable in sustained remission, and fell back toward baseline at progression. Baseline clonality exceeded that of age-matched healthy donors and correlated strongly with circulating CD8+ T-cell counts. Public clonotypes were rare and either contracted or stayed stable during treatment, and the rise in clonality at ibrutinib response reflected the expansion of private clonotypes. Sustained-remission and progressing patients did not have matched sampling times, and lymph node repertoires were not examined.

Regarding this clone: The clone's antigen remains unknown. Within one base of it there is no much larger clone, and no base qualities were kept.

On a MiSeq, deep resolution sequencing aimed for a depth between 1 in 1 million and 1 in 200,000 T cells, with each clonotype covered 10x on average. The immunoSEQ hsTCRB Kit was used to generate the TCR beta libraries. The published analysis was carried out like this. The data were analyzed with ImmunoSEQ Analyzer and ImmunoSEQ Data Assistant, and V, D and J gene assignments followed IMGT definitions. Clonality, which ranges from 0 to 1, was calculated as one minus the normalized Shannon entropy of productive rearrangement frequencies. Only overrepresented clonotypes making up at least 0.05% of the repertoire of each patient were included in the public clonotype analysis. Roughly 12 age-matched healthy donor repertoires from immuneACCESS were used as controls for clonality. The table was pulled from immuneACCESS by TCRdb, which kept in-frame rearrangements only. Such tables lose some clones; where checked, under half of the loss comes from unresolved V genes, and the rest has no known cause. V and J calls and clone size are as listed in that table; D and trimming were resolved from the DNA. This sample gives approximately 90,000 clones in total; 75% to 80% of them show up just once. Clones ranked in the top ten supply just under 25% of the sample.

According to the study, the label for this sample's time point signals: less than 30 months on ibrutinib. For TCR beta library preparation, about 1.8 micrograms of genomic DNA were isolated from cryopreserved PBMCs. Longitudinal blood samples from CLL patients on ibrutinib monotherapy underwent high-throughput TCR beta sequencing. The patients took part in an open-label, single-center phase 2 trial of ibrutinib monotherapy. Trimming takes 4 bases off V and 5 bases off J; junction bases not matched to a gene: 7. CDR1 is given as SGHRS and CDR2 as YFSETQ, both from the germline V gene. The CDR3 runs 14 residues from the cysteine to the phenylalanine. Of the read, only the CDR3 DNA is kept; its 42 bases are in frame from base 1.

This chain is built from TRBV5-1 and TRBJ2-5; TRBD1 aligns with 8 central bases. This clonotype was obtained from a human donor with chronic lymphocytic leukemia. The source was PBMCs, collected after 24 months of ibrutinib treatment. The CDR3 is CASSQDREGETQYF. The DNA reads as follows: TGCGCCAGCAGCCAGGACAGGGAAGGGGAGACCCAGTACTTC.